The clone carrying this TCR beta chain appeared once. Every contributor of samples was a Caucasian grown-up residing in Nashville, Tennessee. This sample is drawn from a study of shared clonotypes between healthy human individuals. V was shortened by 0 bases and J by 0 bases, with 10 bases between the two germline ends. Germline CDR1 SGDLS, CDR2 YYNGEE. The length of the CDR3 is 15 residues. The assay ran at deep level. Assay: immunoSEQ multiplex PCR; the TCRdb copy retains only in-frame clones and omits some. The sample yields about 510,000 clones, about four fifths seen once. Sample: PBMCs. This chain connects TRBV9 to TRBJ2-7; D is unresolved. The origin of this receptor is a woman aged 40 to 50 in good health. Some clones in this sample may be carry-over from other donors' samples. In DNA form, the CDR3 reads TGTGCCAGCAGCGTAGATCTAGGCACCTCCTACGAGCAGTACTTC. It encodes CASSVDLGTSYEQYF.